This record looks at one T cell receptor beta chain sequence and its context. Antigen unknown. The data are from a study of T cells in tuberculosis. Study context: Sequenced TCRs come from CD1B-GMM tetramer-binding T cells. This South African cohort compared adolescents with or without latent tuberculosis against adults with active tuberculosis.

Produced via immunoSEQ multiplex PCR; TCRdb's table is partial and in-frame only. This sample has some 23,000 clones, with around 94% found just once. Study outcomes and limitations: Smaller alpha distances in active tuberculosis partly reflected shorter CDR3-alpha lengths.

With 5 bases removed from V and 2 bases from J, the gap between germline ends came to 16 bases. Germline CDR1 GTSNPN, CDR2 SVGIG (reference sequence). This CDR3 region has 15 residues. The sequence came from a donor aged 10-29 years with latent tuberculosis or without tuberculosis infection. Some clones in this sample may be carry-over from other donors' samples. The gene calls are TRBV30 and TRBJ2-1; a weak D match, TRBD2 (6 bases). Sequenced: PBMCs. Written as DNA, the CDR3 is TGTGCCTGGGGAGGGACCGAGGGGCCCTACAATGAGCAGTTCTTC. It translates to CAWGGTEGPYNEQFF. Full variable domain (rest looked up from reference TRBV30 and TRBJ2-1): SQTIHQWPATLVQPVGSPLSLECTVEGTSNPNLYWYRQAAGRGLQLLFYSVGIGQISSEVPQNLSASRPQDRQFILSSKKLLLSDSGFYLCAWGGTEGPYNEQFFGPGTRLTVL.